This entry describes one T cell receptor (beta chain). What it binds is unknown. Template switching with 5'RACE generated the TCR cDNA and added a universal primer site and UMIs. MiXCR was run by TCRdb on the 5' RACE reads, yielding one entry per CDR3 protein. The table has about 130,000 distinct CDR3 sequences, approximately 9% seen once. The data are from a study of T cells after yellow fever vaccination. Points from the study as a whole: Any FACS-sorted repertoire could hold abundant clonotypes that contaminate it from the bulk population.

This clonotype originated in a man between 18 and 29 years old who received the YFV17D yellow fever vaccine. The sequenced sample was CD8+ T cells sorted from PBMCs, obtained on the day of the yellow fever booster vaccination.

CDR3 in DNA: TGCAGTGCTAGGGCCCCTGGACTGGAGTCCCTCGAGCAGTTCTTC. The encoded protein is CSARAPGLESLEQFF. The rearrangement uses TRBV20-1 and TRBJ2-1; D perhaps matches TRBD2 (5 bases). This CDR3 spans 15 amino acids. The V gene's germline CDR1 is DFQATT and CDR2 SNEGSKA (reference sequence). The V end lost 3 bases, the J end lost 10 bases, and 22 bases lay between the germline ends.